This entry lists 3 T cell receptor beta chains sequenced from one sample in a study of T cell responses to AZD1222 COVID-19 vaccine. Produced via immunoSEQ multiplex PCR; TCRdb's table is partial and in-frame only. The sample lists 95,000 to 150,000 clones, about nine tenths seen once, with around 14% in the top ten. The sequenced sample was peripheral blood, obtained on day 0 of AZD1222 vaccination. Receptors were obtained from an adult in good health.

The CDR3 region is CSPRYQETQYF. DNA for the CDR3: TGCAGCCCCCGATACCAAGAGACCCAGTACTTC. The rearrangement joins TRBV29-1 to TRBJ2-5; D not certain. CDR1 is SQVTM and CDR2 is ANQGSEA in the germline V gene. CDR3 size: 11 residues. Trimming stripped 8 bases from V and 0 bases from J, with 7 bases between.

CDR3 loop: CAIRPGTAFTGELFF. The DNA of the CDR3 is TGTGCCATCAGGCCCGGGACAGCCTTTACCGGGGAGCTGTTTTTT. V and J are TRBV10-3 and TRBJ2-2; 7 bases are a match to TRBD1. Germline V gives CDR1 ENHRY, CDR2 SYGVKD. Unmatched junction bases numbered 9, after V lost 6 bases and J lost 5 bases. This CDR3 has 15 residues.

V gene TRBV19 combines with J gene TRBJ1-2; D possibly corresponds to TRBD1 (6 bases). V lost 1 base, J lost 4 bases, and 13 bases lay in between. Germline V gene sequence: CDR1 LNHDA, CDR2 SQIVND (reference sequence). The CDR3 runs to 15 residues. The chain's CDR3 is CASSIGGQSFYGYTF. DNA of the CDR3: TGTGCCAGTAGTATAGGAGGACAGAGCTTCTATGGCTACACCTTC.